The present T cell receptor beta chain was sequenced within a study of T cells in Graves' hyperthyroidism and ophthalmopathy. The CDR3 is 14 residues long. Looked up from germline, CDR1 is MDHEN and CDR2 is SYDVKM. Trimming removed 6 bases from V and 2 bases from J, with 14 bases in between. This clonotype was counted ten times or more. Amplified TCR beta CDR3 regions derived from RNA transcripts. The HTBI set primed first-round TCR CDR3 RT-PCR. TCRdb recomputed calls from the multiplex PCR reads with MiXCR, one row per CDR3 protein. This sample has a few hundred thousand distinct CDR3 sequences, with 20% to 25% found just once.

The receptor was derived from a man aged 50 or older with Graves' hyperthyroidism. Specimen: blood. The chain employs TRBV28 and TRBJ2-7; D possibly corresponds to TRBD2 (5 bases). The CDR3 is CASSRAGTTYEQYF. CDR3 bases: TGTGCCAGCAGCCGCGCGGGTACGACCTACGAGCAGTACTTC.